This TCR beta chain was sequenced during a study of blood T cells in healthy people across ages. It was with a sample-barcoded 5' primer and a J-beta primer mix that a second PCR of about 6 to 12 cycles was run. Each CDR3 protein is one row after TCRdb ran MiXCR on the 5' RACE reads. This sample carries about 2 million distinct CDR3 sequences, about 49% of them seen once, and the ten largest clones take about 2.1%. This clonotype was observed a single time. The V segment lost 5 bases and the J segment 8 bases; nucleotides outside the gene matches: 10. CDR3 size: 15 residues. Germline CDR1 and CDR2: SNHLY and FYNNEI.

The receptor comes from a woman in her 40s in good health. The sequencing input was blood. This chain connects TRBV2 to TRBJ2-1, with 9 nucleotides matching TRBD1. DNA for the CDR3: TGTGCCAGCAGTCGACCCGGGACAGGGCACTATGAGCAGTTCTTC. The encoded protein is CASSRPGTGHYEQFF.